Below, 15 T cell receptor beta chains from the same sample are listed, as sequenced in a study of shared clonotypes between healthy human individuals. TCRdb's table, derived via immunoSEQ multiplex PCR, lists solely in-frame clones and lacks some. The table has approximately 620,000 clones, more than 95% seen once. Material: naive CD4+ T cells sorted from blood. Subset in this sample: CD45RA+ positively selected. These receptors came from a woman aged 30 to 39 in good health.

The chain recombines TRBV19 with TRBJ1-5; D is unclear. The CDR3 extends over 13 amino acids. Between the trimmed V and J ends, which lost 2 bases and 6 bases, there was a span of 8 bases. The germline CDR1 and CDR2 sequences are LNHDA and SQIVND (reference sequence). This CDR3 is CASSIQVFQPQHF. The CDR3 DNA reads TGTGCCAGTAGTATACAAGTTTTTCAGCCCCAGCATTTT.

The rearrangement uses TRBV7-2 and TRBJ2-3; D gene uncertain. Germline-derived CDR1 and CDR2 are SGHTA and FQGNSA. The CDR3 extends over 14 amino acids. The germline V and J ends were trimmed by 3 bases and 0 bases, with 7 bases remaining between them. The CDR3 sequence: CASSLARSTDTQYF. DNA of the CDR3: TGTGCCAGCAGCTTGGCGCGCAGCACAGATACGCAGTATTTT.

CDR3 bases: TGTGCCAGTAGTATTGTGTCCGGGAATACTGAAGCTTTCTTT. Its translation: CASSIVSGNTEAFF. The chain is built from TRBV19 and TRBJ1-1; no definite D call. CDR1 is LNHDA, CDR2 SQIVND, per germline (reference sequence). Between the trimmed V and J ends, which lost 3 bases and 5 bases, there was a span of 13 bases. The CDR3 has 14 amino acids.

The V call is TRBV11-3, the J call TRBJ1-2, with D uncertain. The V gene lost 5 bases and the J gene lost 12 bases, with 22 bases spanning the gap. Germline assignment: CDR1 SGHNT and CDR2 YENEEA. The CDR3 totals 14 residues. The CDR3 sequence is CASSQDGLLWGNTF. The CDR3 nucleotides read TGTGCCAGCAGCCAAGACGGACTATTATGGGGAAACACCTTC. Together with reference TRBV11-3 and TRBJ1-2, the CDR3 gives the full variable domain: EAGVVQSPRYKIIEKKQPVAFWCNPISGHNTLYWYLQNLGQGPELLIRYENEEAVDDSQLPKDRFSAERLKGVDSTLKIQPAELGDSAVYLCASSQDGLLWGNTFGSGTRLTVV.

This rearrangement joins TRBV19 to TRBJ2-7; 7 bases are a match to TRBD2. The CDR3 covers 14 residues. Germline loops: CDR1 LNHDA, CDR2 SQIVND (reference sequence). The trim removed 8 bases at V and 6 bases at J, leaving 13 bases unmatched. As DNA, the CDR3 is TGTGCCAGTTCGCCCCTCGGGGGGAGAGGCGAGCAGTACTTC. Translation: CASSPLGGRGEQYF.

This chain connects TRBV27 to TRBJ2-1; TRBD2 might be the D (6 bases). From germline, CDR1 is MNHEY and CDR2 SMNVEV (reference sequence). The CDR3 spans 15 residues. V gave up 1 base and J gave up 4 bases, with 11 bases separating them. CDR3 bases: TGTGCCAGCAGTTTATATGGGGCGGGGTACAATGAGCAGTTCTTC. Translated, it gives CASSLYGAGYNEQFF.

The genes are TRBV7-2 and TRBJ1-1, with D maybe TRBD1 (5 bases). V was shortened by 1 base and J by 11 bases, with 14 bases between the two germline ends. The CDR3 spans 13 residues. Looked up from germline, CDR1 is SGHTA and CDR2 is FQGNSA. The CDR3 bases are TGTGCCAGCAGCTTAGGCACAGGCTTAGAGGCTTTCTTT. It encodes CASSLGTGLEAFF. Drawing the rest from reference TRBV7-2 and TRBJ1-1, the complete variable domain is GAGVSQSPSNKVTEKGKDVELRCDPISGHTALYWYRQSLGQGLEFLIYFQGNSAPDKSGLPSDRFSAERTGGSVSTLTIQRTQQEDSAVYLCASSLGTGLEAFFGQGTRLTVV.

This clone occurred once. The chain uses TRBV7-9 and TRBJ1-2; weak D call: TRBD1 (5 bases). The CDR3 runs 12 residues. Looked up from germline, CDR1 is SEHNR and CDR2 is FQNEAQ (reference sequence). V was clipped by 5 bases and J by 10 bases, with 14 bases between them. The CDR3 bases are TGTGCCAGCAGCCTCCCGGGGACGGTCTACACCTTC. It codes for CASSLPGTVYTF.

V gene TRBV27 combines with J gene TRBJ2-5; perhaps D is TRBD1 or TRBD2 (5 bases each). The CDR3 is 16 amino acids. The ends were cut back, 7 bases at V and 3 bases at J, with 21 bases in the middle. Germline V gene sequence: CDR1 MNHEY, CDR2 SMNVEV (reference sequence). The CDR3 is CASTRDRKSPKETQYF. The CDR3 DNA reads as TGTGCCAGCACCAGGGACCGAAAGTCCCCAAAAGAGACCCAGTACTTC.

The chain couples TRBV14 to TRBJ2-7; D not certain. The CDR3 sequence is 13 residues long. CDR1 and CDR2 from the germline V gene are SGHDN and FVKESK. Trimming took off 4 bases at V and 3 bases at J, with 10 bases between the two ends. In nucleotides, the CDR3 is TGTGCCAGCAGCCTCATCTTTAACTACGAGCAGTACTTC. It yields the protein CASSLIFNYEQYF.

The gene calls are TRBV11-3 and TRBJ2-7; 7 nucleotides match TRBD2. V lost 2 bases, J lost 2 bases, and 12 bases stayed unmatched. The CDR3 is 17 residues long. CDR1 is SGHNT, CDR2 YENEEA, per germline. CDR3 sequence: CASSLTLGASGPYEQYF. The CDR3 bases are TGTGCCAGCAGCTTAACGCTCGGGGCTAGCGGTCCCTACGAGCAGTACTTC.

This chain joins TRBV5-8 and TRBJ1-6; TRBD1 is a possible D gene (5 bases). Germline V gene lookup returns CDR1 SGHTS and CDR2 YDEGEE. V lost 0 bases and J lost 2, with 15 bases in between. The CDR3 contains 18 residues. DNA for the CDR3: TGTGCCAGCAGCTTGGGGGACCGGTCCGATGCCTATAATTCACCCCTCCACTTT. It is translated as CASSLGDRSDAYNSPLHF.

The chain carries TRBV6-5 and TRBJ2-3; D not resolved. V lost 2 bases, J lost 7 bases, and 4 bases lay in between. CDR1 and CDR2 (germline): MNHEY, SVGAGI. This CDR3 comprises 11 residues. The CDR3 DNA reads TGTGCCAGCAGTTACGGACATACGCAGTATTTT. Protein product: CASSYGHTQYF.

The chain employs TRBV2 and TRBJ1-1; 10 nucleotides line up with TRBD1. Germline CDR1 is SNHLY and CDR2 is FYNNEI. This CDR3 region has 16 residues. Losses at the gene ends were 5 bases for V and 0 bases for J; bases not matched to a gene: 6. The CDR3 spells CASSRGQGRMNTEAFF. CDR3 bases: TGTGCCAGCAGTAGGGGACAGGGGCGCATGAACACTGAAGCTTTCTTT.

This sequence joins TRBV4-1 and TRBJ1-1; TRBD1 matches at 12 bases. The V gene's germline CDR1 is MGHRA and CDR2 YSYEKL. There are 16 residues in the CDR3. The trim removed 2 bases at V and 6 bases at J, leaving 7 bases unmatched. CDR3 loop: CASSQYWGQGAPEAFF. In nucleotides, the CDR3 is TGCGCCAGCAGCCAATATTGGGGACAGGGGGCTCCTGAAGCTTTCTTT.